This T cell receptor beta chain was identified in a study of PD-L1 blockade in urothelial cancer. Across the whole study: Median T cell yield per blood sample was 110,000 to 150,000 cells.

Stated time point: peripheral blood 6 weeks after treatment start. Per-patient samples, pretreatment and on-treatment, numbered 1 to 8. Trimming left V 5 bases short and J 3 bases short, with 14 bases between. The CDR3 is 14 amino acids. The germline CDR1 and CDR2 sequences are MNHEY and SMNVEV (reference sequence). What went into each PCR as a spike was synthetic TCR analog templates. The data were produced by immunoSEQ multiplex PCR, yet TCRdb's version contains in-frame clones alone and is incomplete. Among 45,000 to 60,000 clones listed, more than 75% were seen once. V is TRBV27 and J is TRBJ2-7; a weak D match, TRBD1 (5 bases). The sample in question was PBMCs, obtained around atezolizumab (anti-PD-L1) treatment. The source of this sequence is a man aged 60-69 years with urothelial cancer. The CDR3: CASSPGLGYYEQYF. The CDR3 DNA sequence: TGTGCCAGCAGTCCAGGGTTGGGTTACTACGAGCAGTACTTC.